The 25 T cell receptor beta chains listed next were all sequenced from one sample in a study of monozygotic twins with inflammatory bowel disease (dated by TCRdb to about 2019). Library preparation was by 5' RACE. Sequenced on an Illumina HiSeq 2500. The reads were reprocessed in TCRdb, with one entry per CDR3 protein sequence and no accompanying DNA. This sample's table lists about 450,000 distinct CDR3 sequences. Of the sample, about 2.6% falls within the top ten clones. The sequencing input was blood. Source of these receptors: a human donor with ulcerative colitis or Crohn's disease, or a healthy co-twin of an affected twin (not recorded which).

The V and J genes are TRBV12-3 or TRBV12-4 and TRBJ2-7; TCRdb picks TRBD1, but there is no DNA to check that call. There are 16 residues in the CDR3. CDR3 amino acids: CASSLGGTPKSYEQYF.

The chain is built from TRBV5-1 and TRBJ2-7; as DNA is missing, the TRBD1 call by TCRdb cannot be tested. Germline V CDR1 and CDR2: SGHRS, YFSETQ. The CDR3 covers 15 residues. CDR3 sequence reads: CASSPRGPPSYEQYF.

V is TRBV25-1 and J is TRBJ2-3; TCRdb returns TRBD2, unconfirmable since there is no DNA. CDR3 length: 15 amino acids. Germline V gene lookup returns CDR1 MGHDK and CDR2 SYGVNS. This CDR3 reads CASSDQRADTDTQYF.

The rearrangement uses TRBV10-3 and TRBJ2-7; TCRdb's assignment of TRBD1 cannot be checked, as there is no DNA. Germline V lookup: CDR1 ENHRY, CDR2 SYGVKD. This CDR3 spans 17 amino acids. This CDR3 is CAISALMGAGVFYEQYF.

The rearrangement uses TRBV5-1 and TRBJ2-3; TCRdb gives TRBD2 as the D gene, but with no DNA this cannot be confirmed. The CDR3 has 15 residues. Germline V gives CDR1 SGHRS, CDR2 YFSETQ. CDR3 amino acids: CASSFRDFRPDTQYF.

This chain joins TRBV27 and TRBJ1-1; TCRdb names TRBD1, which stays unverified in the absence of DNA. Germline V CDR1 and CDR2: MNHEY, SMNVEV (reference sequence). The length of the CDR3 is 14 residues. CDR3 amino acids: CASSPAQANTEAFF.

This chain uses TRBV10-3 with TRBJ2-7; no DNA is available, so the TRBD1 call from TCRdb remains unchecked. Germline CDR1 reads ENHRY; CDR2 reads SYGVKD. The CDR3 spans 15 residues. CDR3 amino acids: CAIREGGPSSYEQYF.

The V and J genes are TRBV5-1 and TRBJ2-1; the TCRdb call, TRBD2, lacks DNA for checking. Germline loops: CDR1 SGHRS, CDR2 YFSETQ. The CDR3 is 15 residues long. CDR3: CASSLLAGGANEQFF. Full variable domain (remainder filled in from reference TRBV5-1 and TRBJ2-1): KAGVTQTPRYLIKTRGQQVTLSCSPISGHRSVSWYQQTPGQGLQFLFEYFSETQRNKGNFPGRFSGRQFSNSRSEMNVSTLELGDSALYLCASSLLAGGANEQFFGPGTRLTVL.

The chain employs TRBV20-1 and TRBJ2-3; no DNA is available, so the TRBD1 call from TCRdb remains unchecked. The CDR3 has 11 amino acids. In germline, CDR1 is DFQATT, CDR2 SNEGSKA (reference sequence). Here the CDR3 reads CSAQGADTQYF.

The chain carries TRBV5-5 and TRBJ1-5. Germline V gene data show CDR1 as SGHKS and CDR2 as YYEKEE (reference sequence). CDR3 size: 15 residues. The CDR3 protein is CASSLVTGGNQPQHF.

The chain is built from TRBV7-2 and TRBJ1-6; the D gene TCRdb calls, TRBD1, cannot be checked with no DNA. The germline V gene has CDR1 SGHTA and CDR2 FQGNSA. CDR3 length equals 13 residues. The CDR3 sequence: CASSFNRDSPLHF.

V usage is TRBV20-1 and J usage is TRBJ2-3; TCRdb designates TRBD1, a call that cannot be tested without DNA. Per germline, CDR1 DFQATT and CDR2 SNEGSKA (reference sequence). The CDR3 is 16 amino acids. Here the CDR3 reads CSARGGMGPRGDTQYF.

The chain is built from TRBV14 and TRBJ2-5; TCRdb's assignment of TRBD1 cannot be checked, as there is no DNA. The CDR3 contains 17 residues. The germline gives CDR1 SGHDN, CDR2 FVKESK. The CDR3 spells CASSRIGGSLYQETQYF.

The rearrangement links TRBV20-1 to TRBJ2-5. The CDR3 runs 11 residues. Germline CDR1 DFQATT, CDR2 SNEGSKA (reference sequence). The CDR3 is CSALDLETQYF.

The chain combines TRBV6-5 with TRBJ2-2; TCRdb's assignment of TRBD1 cannot be checked, as there is no DNA. This CDR3 has 16 amino acids. Germline-derived CDR1 and CDR2 are MNHEY and SVGAGI. The CDR3 region is CASSYGIGGYTGELFF.

V and J are TRBV28 and TRBJ1-1; TCRdb's assignment of TRBD1 cannot be checked, as there is no DNA. This CDR3 contains 16 residues. Per germline, CDR1 MDHEN and CDR2 SYDVKM. CDR3 sequence reads: CASRITGVGVNTEAFF.

This rearrangement joins TRBV9 to TRBJ1-2; the D call from TCRdb, TRBD1, cannot be confirmed without DNA. This CDR3 comprises 14 residues. Germline V lookup: CDR1 SGDLS, CDR2 YYNGEE. The CDR3 region is CASSVEGTGYGYTF.

The chain is built from TRBV20-1 and TRBJ1-5. Germline-derived CDR1 and CDR2 are DFQATT and SNEGSKA (reference sequence). This CDR3 contains 14 residues. CDR3 amino acids: CSAGRWDSNQPQHF.

The chain is built from TRBV2 and TRBJ2-1; the D call of TRBD1 rests on TCRdb alone, since no DNA is present to check it. This CDR3 contains 14 residues. Germline CDR1 is SNHLY and CDR2 is FYNNEI. The CDR3 loop is CASSAFEGHNEQFF.

CDR3 protein: CASSYQRNQPQHF. This sequence joins TRBV6-2 or TRBV6-3 and TRBJ1-5. This CDR3 has 13 residues. The germline V gene has CDR1 MNHEY and CDR2 SVGEGT.

The J gene is TRBJ1-3, the V gene TRBV6-5; TCRdb's D call of TRBD1 is untestable without DNA. CDR1 and CDR2 (germline): MNHEY, SVGAGI. The CDR3 totals 17 residues. The CDR3 is CASSSLGTDRSGNTIYF.

The rearrangement links TRBV7-8 to TRBJ2-3; TCRdb's D gene call, TRBD1, goes unchecked for lack of DNA. The CDR3 has 15 amino acids. Per germline, CDR1 SGHVS and CDR2 FQNEAQ. The CDR3 sequence: CASRLRDGVTDTQYF.

V and J are TRBV19 and TRBJ2-4; with no DNA, the TCRdb D assignment of TRBD2 cannot be verified. CDR3 length: 15 amino acids. CDR1 and CDR2 (germline): LNHDA, SQIVND (reference sequence). The CDR3 reads CASTSQGLGKNIQYF.

The chain links TRBV5-1 to TRBJ2-7; TCRdb selects TRBD1, and the lack of DNA leaves this call unchecked. The CDR3 extends over 17 amino acids. Germline loops: CDR1 SGHRS, CDR2 YFSETQ. The CDR3 loop reads CASSLSSRDRYSYEQYF.

This CDR3 is CASSVGSQTYEQYF. The rearrangement links TRBV9 to TRBJ2-7. Per germline, CDR1 SGDLS and CDR2 YYNGEE. The length of the CDR3 is 14 residues. Combining the CDR3 with reference TRBV9 and TRBJ2-7 gives the whole variable domain DSGVTQTPKHLITATGQRVTLRCSPRSGDLSVYWYQQSLDQGLQFLIQYYNGEERAKGNILERFSAQQFPDLHSELNLSSLELGDSALYFCASSVGSQTYEQYFGPGTRLTVT.